This TCR beta chain was found in a study of blood T cell repertoires in COVID-19. The ends were cut back, 8 bases at V and 4 bases at J, with 13 bases in the middle. CDR3 length equals 13 residues. Clones were read by immunoSEQ multiplex PCR, and TCRdb kept only the in-frame ones, dropping some. The data show about 270,000 clones, under 95% seen once. The specimen was PBMCs or T cells enriched from blood (not recorded which). This TCR came from a woman aged 40 to 50 with acute COVID-19. The V gene is TRBV12-3 or TRBV12-4, the J gene TRBJ2-3; possibly TRBD2 for D (5 bases). CDR3 sequence (DNA): TGTGCCAGCTCTTTACGGGAATCAGATACGCAGTATTTT. This translates into CASSLRESDTQYF.